This T cell receptor (beta chain) originates from a study of T cell repertoires in cytomegalovirus infection. Across the whole study: From public TCR beta signatures came an indication of both CMV infection and matching HLA type. General study results and limits: Dominating the ex vivo response were TCR beta clonotypes that were CMV-specific and HLA-C-restricted.

With regard to this clonotype: The antigen is undetermined.

TCRdb reprocessed the reads with MiXCR, giving one entry per CDR3 protein. Of some 440,000 distinct CDR3 sequences detected, approximately 30% appear once; the ten largest clones hold roughly 15%. The receptor's source is a human donor in good health (CMV status not recorded). Some clones in this sample may be carry-over from other donors' samples. Input material: PBMCs.

The CDR3, as DNA: TGTGCCAGCAGCTTCCTCGTGTTAGCGGGGACCTACAATGAGCAGTTCTTC. Translating it yields CASSFLVLAGTYNEQFF. The genes are TRBV7-6 and TRBJ2-1; TRBD2 matches at 8 bases. Trimming cost V 3 bases and J 2 bases; bases outside gene matches: 9. Germline V gives CDR1 SGHVS, CDR2 FNYEAQ. CDR3 length equals 17 residues.